Listed below are T cell receptor beta chains from one sample, sequenced in a study of T cell repertoires in cytomegalovirus infection. These TCRs are of unknown antigen specificity. TCRdb reprocessed the reads with MiXCR, giving one entry per CDR3 protein. The data show 900,000 to 950,000 distinct CDR3 sequences, 31% seen once. This sample comprised cultured CD8+ T cells from PBMCs, obtained from culture after CMV antigen stimulation. The receptors stem from a human donor in good health (CMV status not recorded). Some clones in this sample may be carry-over from other donors' samples. Each CDR3 is given with its conserved first and last residue. D genes are given only for firm matches. Clone size, where shown, is once, few, many, or a class for clones that have expanded.

J gene | D gene | V gene | clone size | CDR3 DNA | CDR3 protein
TRBJ1-6 | . | TRBV27 | few | TGTGCCAGCAGTTTATCCTGGGCCGCTGTCCGGTCGTCACCCCTCCACTTT | CASSLSWAAVRSSPLHF
TRBJ1-4 | TRBD1 | TRBV12-3/TRBV12-4 | . | TGTGCCAGCAGTTTATCCTTGAGACAGGGGGCTTATGAAAAACTGTTTTTT | CASSLSLRQGAYEKLFF
TRBJ1-5 | TRBD1 | TRBV7-2 | . | TGTGCCAGCAGCCAAGGGGGCTATAGCAATCAGCCCCAGCATTTT | CASSQGGYSNQPQHF
TRBJ1-2 | . | TRBV12-3/TRBV12-4 | few | TGTGCCAGTCTCGGGGTCTATGGCTACACCTTC | CASLGVYGYTF
TRBJ1-5 | . | TRBV7-9 | few | TGTGCCAGCAGCGTTCAGGGTTTCGATCAGCCCCAGCATTTT | CASSVQGFDQPQHF
TRBJ2-2 | TRBD1 | TRBV12-3/TRBV12-4 | few | TGTGCCAGCACCGTGACAGGGGGCGAAACCGGGGAGCTGTTTTTT | CASTVTGGETGELFF
TRBJ2-2 | TRBD2 | TRBV7-6 | many | TGTGCCAGCAGCCGTCGCGGGGGTGCGAACACCGGGGAGCTGTTTTTT | CASSRRGGANTGELFF
TRBJ2-1 | . | TRBV7-8 | . | TGTGCCAGCAGCCTATGGGGGCGGGACGGGCCCTACAATGAGCAGTTCTTC | CASSLWGRDGPYNEQFF
TRBJ2-7 | . | TRBV27 | few | TGTGCCAGCAGTCCAGTTGTGGGCCCGGAGTACTTC | CASSPVVGPEYF
TRBJ1-4 | TRBD1 | TRBV19 | . | TGTGCCAGTAGTGCCCGGGACAGGGGGAACAGTGAAAAACTGTTTTTT | CASSARDRGNSEKLFF
TRBJ2-3 | . | TRBV10-3 | many | TGTGCCATCAGTGAGTCGAACTACGGGTCACAATTCAGGGATACGCAGTATTTT | CAISESNYGSQFRDTQYF
TRBJ1-6 | TRBD1 | TRBV4-3 | . | TGCGCCAGCAGCCAAGATTCTCAGGGACAGGGGGCCTCACCCCTCCACTTT | CASSQDSQGQGASPLHF
TRBJ2-1 | . | TRBV15 | . | TGTGCCACCAGCCGAATGGGCAATGAGCAGTTCTTC | CATSRMGNEQFF